The 16 T cell receptor beta chains in this list originate from one sample, sequenced in a study of blood T cells in healthy people across ages. A second PCR of about 6 to 11 cycles used a sample-barcoded 5' primer and a J-beta primer mix. TCRdb analysed the 5' RACE reads with MiXCR anew, one entry per CDR3 protein. The table shows hundreds of thousands of distinct CDR3 sequences, with 49% occurring only once. Input material: blood. All receptors come from a woman in her sixties or seventies in good health.

The rearrangement links TRBV10-3 to TRBJ2-2, with 8 bases matching TRBD1. J lost 4 bases, V lost 5 bases, and 6 bases had no gene match. This CDR3 contains 15 residues. Germline CDR1 and CDR2: ENHRY and SYGVKD. The CDR3 DNA follows: TGTGCCATCAGTAAGGACAGGGAGGCCACCGGGGAGCTGTTTTTT. Translated: CAISKDREATGELFF.

This clonotype has a handful of counts. The J gene is TRBJ2-3, the V gene TRBV27; 7 bases map to TRBD1. Germline lookup yields CDR1 MNHEY and CDR2 SMNVEV (reference sequence). The ends lost 4 bases at V and 4 bases at J; junction bases unmatched: 5. The CDR3 extends over 14 amino acids. The CDR3 protein is CASSYRQGADTQYF. Here the CDR3 DNA reads TGTGCCAGCAGTTACAGGCAGGGGGCAGATACGCAGTATTTT.

The sample holds a few counts of this clonotype. The genes are TRBV7-9 and TRBJ2-1, with D tentatively TRBD1 or TRBD2 (5 bases each). Germline values: CDR1 SEHNR, CDR2 FQNEAQ (reference sequence). V was trimmed by 1 base and J by 8 bases, leaving 12 bases between them. The CDR3 runs 14 residues. CDR3 in amino acids: CASSLVGTGDEQFF. CDR3 in DNA: TGTGCCAGCAGCTTAGTAGGGACGGGCGATGAGCAGTTCTTC. Drawing the rest from reference TRBV7-9 and TRBJ2-1, the complete variable domain is DTGVSQNPRHKITKRGQNVTFRCDPISEHNRLYWYRQTLGQGPEFLTYFQNEAQLEKSRLLSDRFSAERPKGSFSTLEIQRTEQGDSAMYLCASSLVGTGDEQFFGPGTRLTVL.

This clonotype was detected ten times or more. The chain carries TRBV5-6 and TRBJ2-7; 9 nucleotides agree with TRBD1. Unmatched junction bases numbered 5, after V lost 4 bases and J lost 3 bases. This CDR3 contains 14 residues. In germline, CDR1 is SGHDT, CDR2 YYEEEE. The CDR3 DNA follows: TGTGCCAGCAGCACCGGACAGGGGAGCTACGAGCAGTACTTC. This gives the protein CASSTGQGSYEQYF.

This clonotype was seen more than once but under ten times. The V and J genes are TRBV24-1 and TRBJ2-1; 11 bases map to TRBD2. V gave up 3 bases and J gave up 8 bases; unmatched junction bases: 8. The germline V gene encodes CDR1 KGHDR and CDR2 SFDVKD. CDR3 size: 16 residues. CDR3 loop: CATSDPGLAGFDEQFF. The CDR3 bases are TGTGCCACCAGTGATCCCGGACTAGCGGGCTTTGATGAGCAGTTCTTC.

A word on this clonotype: Sequence at one end of the junction differs from germline and may be a read error. The CDR3 DNA reads as TGCAGCGTTGTTTTGAGGGGGGGTCAGAACACTAAAGCTTTCTTT. This codes for CSVVLRGGQNTKAFF. The V gene is TRBV29-1, the J gene TRBJ1-1; perhaps TRBD1 as D (6 bases). This CDR3 comprises 15 residues. The germline V gene encodes CDR1 SQVTM and CDR2 ANQGSEA.

The J gene is TRBJ1-2, the V gene TRBV12-3 or TRBV12-4; no definite D call. This CDR3 is built from 14 residues. Trimming removed 3 bases from V and 0 bases from J, with 8 bases in between. CDR3: CASSFRGPNYGYTF. CDR3 sequence (DNA): TGTGCCAGCAGTTTTAGAGGCCCTAACTATGGCTACACCTTC.

The rearrangement links TRBV18 to TRBJ2-1; TRBD2 matches 9 bases. The CDR3 loop spans 15 amino acids. Germline V gene sequence: CDR1 KGHSH, CDR2 LQKENI. The V and J ends lost 3 bases and 5 bases, in that order; junction bases with no gene match: 5. The CDR3 region has the DNA TGTGCCAGCTCACCCCCCGGCGGGAGGGACAATGAGCAGTTCTTC. This translates into CASSPPGGRDNEQFF. Drawing the rest from reference TRBV18 and TRBJ2-1, the complete variable domain is NAGVMQNPRHLVRRRGQEARLRCSPMKGHSHVYWYRQLPEEGLKFMVYLQKENIIDESGMPKERFSAEFPKEGPSILRIQQVVRGDSAAYFCASSPPGGRDNEQFFGPGTRLTVL.

The chain links TRBV24-1 to TRBJ1-2; TRBD1 aligns across 9 bases. Trimming cost V 7 bases and J 7 bases; bases outside gene matches: 12. The CDR3 loop spans 15 amino acids. The germline V gene has CDR1 KGHDR and CDR2 SFDVKD. The DNA for the CDR3 is TGTGCCACCAGCGATCCGGGACAGGGTTCGGGTGGCTACACCTTC. Its protein is CATSDPGQGSGGYTF.

The V call is TRBV5-6, the J call TRBJ1-2, with 12 bases that match TRBD1. V was pared by 1 base and J by 6 bases, with 1 base of the junction left unmatched. In germline, CDR1 is SGHDT, CDR2 YYEEEE. CDR3 length: 14 amino acids. DNA for the CDR3: TGTGCCAGCAGCTTGAGGGACAGGGGGCATGGCTACACCTTC. Translated: CASSLRDRGHGYTF.

The rearrangement links TRBV28 to TRBJ1-1, with D possibly being TRBD1 (6 bases). This CDR3 contains 19 residues. V lost 3 bases to trimming and J lost 5 bases, with 28 bases between them. The V gene's germline CDR1 is MDHEN and CDR2 SYDVKM. The CDR3 reads CASSFGSERPGTPETEAFF. The CDR3 bases are TGTGCCAGCAGTTTCGGATCGGAAAGACCCGGGACACCGGAGACTGAAGCTTTCTTT.

There are many counts of this clonotype. The V gene is TRBV2, the J gene TRBJ2-7; TRBD1 is a possible D gene (6 bases). V gave up 7 bases and J gave up 2 bases, with 15 bases separating them. Per germline, CDR1 SNHLY and CDR2 FYNNEI. The CDR3 has 14 amino acids. In DNA form, the CDR3 reads TGTGCCAGCACTCCACAGACAGGACCCTACGAGCAGTACTTC. Its protein is CASTPQTGPYEQYF.

The chain links TRBV9 to TRBJ1-6, with D possibly being TRBD1 (6 bases). CDR3 size: 14 residues. Germline CDR1 SGDLS, CDR2 YYNGEE. The V gene lost 0 bases and the J gene lost 8 bases, with 9 bases spanning the gap. The CDR3 coding sequence is TGTGCCAGCAGCGTAGAGGGGGGGGATTCACCCCTCCACTTT. This codes for CASSVEGGDSPLHF.

The rearrangement links TRBV18 to TRBJ2-7; weak D call: TRBD1 (6 bases). Germline loops: CDR1 KGHSH, CDR2 LQKENI. The CDR3 consists of 16 residues. V lost 2 bases and J lost 2, with 16 bases in between. CDR3 sequence (DNA): TGTGCCAGCTCACCATCGTCCAGGGGAAATCCCTACGAGCAGTACTTC. This sequence encodes CASSPSSRGNPYEQYF.

This clonotype came up a few times. CDR3 sequence: CASSLSGRARETQYF. The CDR3 nucleotides read TGTGCCAGCAGCTTAAGCGGGAGAGCGCGGGAGACCCAGTACTTC. The chain joins TRBV7-9 to TRBJ2-5; 8 bases agree with TRBD2. Germline loops: CDR1 SEHNR, CDR2 FQNEAQ (reference sequence). V was pared by 2 bases and J by 5 bases, with 7 bases of the junction left unmatched. The CDR3 has 15 residues.

The chain carries TRBV9 and TRBJ2-7, with D tentatively TRBD2 (6 bases). The closer fit of TRBJ2-4 to the DNA end suggests the J call may be wrong. The CDR3 contains 15 residues. In germline, CDR1 is SGDLS, CDR2 YYNGEE. DNA for the CDR3: TGTGCCAGCAGCGTAGACGAGGGGACTCGGAACATTCAGTACTTC. Its translation is CASSVDEGTRNIQYF.